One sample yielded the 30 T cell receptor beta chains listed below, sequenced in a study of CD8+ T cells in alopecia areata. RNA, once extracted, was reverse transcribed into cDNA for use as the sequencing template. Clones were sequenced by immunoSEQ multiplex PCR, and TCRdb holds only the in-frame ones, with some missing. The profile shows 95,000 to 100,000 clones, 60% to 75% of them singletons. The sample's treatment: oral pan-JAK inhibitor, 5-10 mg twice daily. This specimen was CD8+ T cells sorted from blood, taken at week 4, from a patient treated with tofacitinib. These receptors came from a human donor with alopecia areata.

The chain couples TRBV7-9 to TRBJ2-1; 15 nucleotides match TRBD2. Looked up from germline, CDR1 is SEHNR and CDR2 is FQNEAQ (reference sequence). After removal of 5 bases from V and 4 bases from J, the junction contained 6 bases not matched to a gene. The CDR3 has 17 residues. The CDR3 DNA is TGTGCCAGCAGCCCCGGGACTAGCGGGGGGCTATACAATGAGCAGTTCTTC. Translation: CASSPGTSGGLYNEQFF.

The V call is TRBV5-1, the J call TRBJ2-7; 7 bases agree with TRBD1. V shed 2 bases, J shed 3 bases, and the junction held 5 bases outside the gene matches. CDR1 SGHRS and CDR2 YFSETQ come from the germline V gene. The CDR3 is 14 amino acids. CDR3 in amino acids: CASSFGTEDYEQYF. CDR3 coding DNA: TGCGCCAGCAGCTTTGGGACAGAGGACTACGAGCAGTACTTC.

In DNA form, the CDR3 reads TGTGCCAGCAGTACCGATGGGTCGTACGGGGAGCTGTTTTTT. Its protein product is CASSTDGSYGELFF. The chain has TRBV6-5 and TRBJ2-2; D uncertain. The CDR3 sequence is 14 residues long. The V gene lost 5 bases and the J gene lost 7 bases, with 14 bases spanning the gap. The germline CDR1 and CDR2 sequences are MNHEY and SVGAGI.

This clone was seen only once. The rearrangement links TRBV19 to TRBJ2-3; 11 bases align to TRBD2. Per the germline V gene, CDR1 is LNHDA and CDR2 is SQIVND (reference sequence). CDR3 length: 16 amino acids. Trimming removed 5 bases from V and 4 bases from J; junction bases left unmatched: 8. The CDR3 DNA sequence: TGTGCCAGTAGTTCCCTACTAGCGGGAGAGTCAGATACGCAGTATTTT. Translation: CASSSLLAGESDTQYF.

The CDR3 reads CASSLAGSARNQNYGYTF. In DNA form, the CDR3 reads TGTGCCAGCAGCTTAGCTGGGTCGGCCCGTAACCAGAACTATGGCTACACCTTC. V gene TRBV11-2 combines with J gene TRBJ1-2, with D hard to call. Germline assignment: CDR1 SGHAT and CDR2 FQNNGV. Trimming shortened V by 1 base and J by 2 bases, and 20 bases separated the two germline ends. CDR3 length: 18 residues. Combining the CDR3 with reference TRBV11-2 and TRBJ1-2 gives the whole variable domain EAGVAQSPRYKIIEKRQSVAFWCNPISGHATLYWYQQILGQGPKLLIQFQNNGVVDDSQLPKDRFSAERLKGVDSTLKIQPAKLEDSAVYLCASSLAGSARNQNYGYTFGSGTRLTVV.

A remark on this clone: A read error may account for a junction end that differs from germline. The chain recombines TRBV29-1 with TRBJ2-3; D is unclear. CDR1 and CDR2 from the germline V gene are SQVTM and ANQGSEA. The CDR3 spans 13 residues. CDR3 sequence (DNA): TGCAGCGTTGAAGGTTTCAGGATAGATGCGCAGTATTTT. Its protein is CSVEGFRIDAQYF.

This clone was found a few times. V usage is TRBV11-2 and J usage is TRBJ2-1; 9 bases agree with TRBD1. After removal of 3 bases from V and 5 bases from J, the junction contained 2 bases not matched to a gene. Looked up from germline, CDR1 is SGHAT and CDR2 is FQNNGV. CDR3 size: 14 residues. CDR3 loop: CASSFGTGNNEQFF. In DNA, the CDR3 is TGTGCCAGCAGCTTTGGGACAGGGAACAATGAGCAGTTCTTC.

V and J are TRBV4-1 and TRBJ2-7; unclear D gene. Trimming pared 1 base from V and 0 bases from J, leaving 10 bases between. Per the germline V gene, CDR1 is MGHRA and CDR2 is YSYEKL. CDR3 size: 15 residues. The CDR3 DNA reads TGCGCCAGCAGCCAAGGAGTACGTAGCTCCTACGAGCAGTACTTC. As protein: CASSQGVRSSYEQYF.

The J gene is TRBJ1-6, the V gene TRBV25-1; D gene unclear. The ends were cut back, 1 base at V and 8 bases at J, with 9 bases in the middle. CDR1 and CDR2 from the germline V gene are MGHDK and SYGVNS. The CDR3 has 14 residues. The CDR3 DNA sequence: TGTGCCAGCAGTGAATCGGGGTTATATTCACCCCTCCACTTT. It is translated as CASSESGLYSPLHF.

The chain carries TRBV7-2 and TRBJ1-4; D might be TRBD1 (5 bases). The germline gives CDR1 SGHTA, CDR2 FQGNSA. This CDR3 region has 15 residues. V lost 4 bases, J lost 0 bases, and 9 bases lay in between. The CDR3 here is CASSSDSPTNEKLFF. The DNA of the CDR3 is TGTGCCAGCAGCTCCGACAGCCCAACTAATGAAAAACTGTTTTTT.

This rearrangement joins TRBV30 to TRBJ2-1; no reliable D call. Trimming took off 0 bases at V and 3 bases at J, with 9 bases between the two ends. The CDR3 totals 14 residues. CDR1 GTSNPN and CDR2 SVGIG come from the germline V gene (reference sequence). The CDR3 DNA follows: TGTGCCTGGAGTGTACCCGGGTACTACAATGAGCAGTTCTTC. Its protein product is CAWSVPGYYNEQFF.

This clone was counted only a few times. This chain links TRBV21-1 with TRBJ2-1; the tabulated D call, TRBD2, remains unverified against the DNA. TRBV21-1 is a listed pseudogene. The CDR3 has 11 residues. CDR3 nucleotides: TGTGCCAGCAGCAAAGGGGGACTAAAGTTCTTC. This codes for CASSKGGLKFF.

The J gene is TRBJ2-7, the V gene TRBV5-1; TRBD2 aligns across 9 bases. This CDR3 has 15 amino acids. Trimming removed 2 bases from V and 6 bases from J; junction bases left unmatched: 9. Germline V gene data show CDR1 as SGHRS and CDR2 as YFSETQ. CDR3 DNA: TGCGCCAGCAGCTTCAGTAGCGGGAGTTTTGGCGAGCAGTACTTC. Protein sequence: CASSFSSGSFGEQYF.

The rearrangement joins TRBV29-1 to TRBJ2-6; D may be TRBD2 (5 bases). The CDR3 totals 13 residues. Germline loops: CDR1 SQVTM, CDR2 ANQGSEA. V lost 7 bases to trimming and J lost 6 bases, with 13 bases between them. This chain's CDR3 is CSGLTGEANVLTF. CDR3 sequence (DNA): TGCAGCGGTCTCACCGGGGAGGCCAACGTCCTGACTTTC.

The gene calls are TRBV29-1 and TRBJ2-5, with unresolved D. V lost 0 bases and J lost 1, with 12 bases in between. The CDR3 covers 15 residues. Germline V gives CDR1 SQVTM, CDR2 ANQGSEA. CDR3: CSVEDEDSSQETQYF. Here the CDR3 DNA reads TGCAGCGTTGAAGATGAAGACTCCTCCCAAGAGACCCAGTACTTC.

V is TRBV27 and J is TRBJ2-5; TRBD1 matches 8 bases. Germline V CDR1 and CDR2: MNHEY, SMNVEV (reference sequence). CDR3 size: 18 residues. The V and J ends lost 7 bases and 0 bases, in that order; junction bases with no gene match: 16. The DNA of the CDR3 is TGTGCCAGCATCATCAACCCCCGGGACAGGTTCAACCAAGAGACCCAGTACTTC. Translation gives CASIINPRDRFNQETQYF.

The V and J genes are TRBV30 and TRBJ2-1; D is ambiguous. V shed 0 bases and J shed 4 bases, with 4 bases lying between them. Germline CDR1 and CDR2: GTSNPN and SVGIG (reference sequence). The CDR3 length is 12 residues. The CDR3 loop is CAWSVTYNEQFF. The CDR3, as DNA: TGTGCCTGGAGTGTCACTTACAATGAGCAGTTCTTC.

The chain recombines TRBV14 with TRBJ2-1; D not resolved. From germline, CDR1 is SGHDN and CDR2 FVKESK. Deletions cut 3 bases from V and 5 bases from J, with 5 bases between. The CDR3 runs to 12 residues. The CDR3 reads CASSQGNNEQFF. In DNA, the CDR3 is TGTGCCAGCAGCCAGGGTAACAATGAGCAGTTCTTC.

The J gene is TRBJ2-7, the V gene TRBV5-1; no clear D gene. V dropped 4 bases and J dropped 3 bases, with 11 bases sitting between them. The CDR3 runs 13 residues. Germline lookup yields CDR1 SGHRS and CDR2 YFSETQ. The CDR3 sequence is CASSVSGDYEQYF. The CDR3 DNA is TGCGCCAGCAGCGTCTCCGGCGACTACGAGCAGTACTTC.

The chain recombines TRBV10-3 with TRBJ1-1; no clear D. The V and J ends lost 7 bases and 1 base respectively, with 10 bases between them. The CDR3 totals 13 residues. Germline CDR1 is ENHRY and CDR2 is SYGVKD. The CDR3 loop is CAITPRENTEAFF. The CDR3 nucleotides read TGTGCCATCACCCCCCGGGAGAACACTGAAGCTTTCTTT.

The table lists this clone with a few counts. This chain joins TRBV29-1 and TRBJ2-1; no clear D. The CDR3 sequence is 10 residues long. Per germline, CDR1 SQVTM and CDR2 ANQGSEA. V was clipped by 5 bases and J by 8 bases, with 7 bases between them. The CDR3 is CSVYWDEQFF. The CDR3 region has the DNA TGCAGCGTTTATTGGGATGAGCAGTTCTTC.

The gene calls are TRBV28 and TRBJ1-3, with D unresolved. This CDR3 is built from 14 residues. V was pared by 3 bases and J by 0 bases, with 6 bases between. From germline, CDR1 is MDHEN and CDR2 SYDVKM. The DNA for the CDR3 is TGTGCCAGCAGTTTTAGAGGCTCTGGAAACACCATATATTTT. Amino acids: CASSFRGSGNTIYF.

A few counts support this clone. The CDR3, as DNA: TGTGCCAGCAGCCCTGACAGCTCTGGAAACACCATATATTTT. It translates to CASSPDSSGNTIYF. The gene calls are TRBV7-9 and TRBJ1-3, with TRBD1 as a possible D gene (5 bases). Germline values: CDR1 SEHNR, CDR2 FQNEAQ (reference sequence). The CDR3 length is 14 residues. V lost 5 bases, J lost 0 bases, and 8 bases lay in between. The variable domain in full, with the rest retrieved from reference TRBV7-9 and TRBJ1-3, is DTGVSQNPRHKITKRGQNVTFRCDPISEHNRLYWYRQTLGQGPEFLTYFQNEAQLEKSRLLSDRFSAERPKGSFSTLEIQRTEQGDSAMYLCASSPDSSGNTIYFGEGSWLTVV.

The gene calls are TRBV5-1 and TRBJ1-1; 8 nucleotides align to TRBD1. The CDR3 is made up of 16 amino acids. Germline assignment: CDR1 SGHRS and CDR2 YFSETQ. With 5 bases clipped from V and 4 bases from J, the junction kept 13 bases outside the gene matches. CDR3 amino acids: CASSLVDRGPSTEAFF. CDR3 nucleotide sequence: TGCGCCAGCAGTCTAGTAGACAGGGGCCCCAGCACTGAAGCTTTCTTT.

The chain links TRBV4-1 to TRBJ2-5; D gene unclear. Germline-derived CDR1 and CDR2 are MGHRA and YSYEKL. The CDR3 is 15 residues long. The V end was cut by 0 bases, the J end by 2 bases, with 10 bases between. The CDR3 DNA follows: TGCGCCAGCAGCCAAGATCATGGGGTACAAGAGACCCAGTACTTC. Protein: CASSQDHGVQETQYF.

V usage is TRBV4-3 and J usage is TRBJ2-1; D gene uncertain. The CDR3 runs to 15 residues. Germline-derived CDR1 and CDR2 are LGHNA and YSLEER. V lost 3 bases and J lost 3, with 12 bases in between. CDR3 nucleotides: TGCGCCAGCAGCCATGAAGCCTCACTCTACAATGAGCAGTTCTTC. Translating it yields CASSHEASLYNEQFF.

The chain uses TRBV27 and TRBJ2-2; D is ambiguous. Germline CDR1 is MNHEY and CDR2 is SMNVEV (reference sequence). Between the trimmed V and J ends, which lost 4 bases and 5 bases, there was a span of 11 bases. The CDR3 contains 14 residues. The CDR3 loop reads CASSSGQWTGELFF. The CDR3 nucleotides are TGTGCCAGCAGTTCGGGCCAGTGGACCGGGGAGCTGTTTTTT.

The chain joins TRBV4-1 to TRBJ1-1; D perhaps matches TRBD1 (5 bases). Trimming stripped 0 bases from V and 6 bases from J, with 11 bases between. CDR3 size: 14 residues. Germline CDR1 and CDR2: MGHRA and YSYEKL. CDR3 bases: TGCGCCAGCAGCCAAGATCCGGGGACGTCTGAAGCTTTCTTT. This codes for CASSQDPGTSEAFF.

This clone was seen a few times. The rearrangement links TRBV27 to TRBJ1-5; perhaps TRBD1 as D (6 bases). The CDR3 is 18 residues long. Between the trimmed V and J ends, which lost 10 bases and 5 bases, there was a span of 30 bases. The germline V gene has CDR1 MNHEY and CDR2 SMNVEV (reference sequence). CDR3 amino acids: CAIPGHSVPPIWHQPQHF. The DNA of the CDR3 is TGTGCCATCCCGGGACATTCTGTGCCCCCCATTTGGCATCAGCCCCAGCATTTT.

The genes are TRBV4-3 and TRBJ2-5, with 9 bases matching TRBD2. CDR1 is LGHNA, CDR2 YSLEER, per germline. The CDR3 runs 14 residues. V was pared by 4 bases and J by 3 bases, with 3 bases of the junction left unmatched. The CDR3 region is CASSRRLAEETQYF. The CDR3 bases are TGCGCCAGCAGCCGACGACTAGCGGAAGAGACCCAGTACTTC.